The 22 T cell receptor beta chains below were found in one sample sequenced in a study of T cells in localized non-small cell lung cancer. Clones were read by immunoSEQ multiplex PCR, and TCRdb kept only the in-frame ones, dropping some. The sample has approximately 12,000 clones, 85% seen once. Here the sequenced sample was peripheral blood, taken before any cancer treatment. The receptors were gathered from an older male donor with stage I lung adenocarcinoma.

The gene calls are TRBV5-1 and TRBJ1-6; D not certain. Germline loops: CDR1 SGHRS, CDR2 YFSETQ. The length of the CDR3 is 15 residues. Trimming shortened V by 0 bases and J by 6 bases, and 10 bases separated the two germline ends. The CDR3 protein is CASSLGPEGNSPLHF. CDR3 nucleotides: TGCGCCAGCAGCTTGGGGCCGGAGGGTAATTCACCCCTCCACTTT.

The chain joins TRBV18 to TRBJ2-3; 10 bases align to TRBD2. This CDR3 is 16 amino acids long. V dropped 6 bases and J dropped 6; count of bases not matched to a gene: 12. Germline loops: CDR1 KGHSH, CDR2 LQKENI. CDR3 bases: TGTGCCAGCTCGTCTTTAGCGGGGGGCCGGGTGGATACGCAGTATTTT. This sequence encodes CASSSLAGGRVDTQYF.

As concerns this clone: Here the CDR3 omits its conserved ending phenylalanine or tryptophan, so a read error is the likely source. CDR3 coding DNA: TGTGCCAGCTCACCAGCGGGGTTAGTATACGCCACTGAAGCTTTCCTT. It yields the protein CASSPAGLVYATEAFL. The chain joins TRBV18 to TRBJ1-1; D ambiguous. Germline lookup yields CDR1 KGHSH and CDR2 LQKENI. This CDR3 comprises 16 residues. The ends were cut back, 2 bases at V and 4 bases at J, with 17 bases in the middle.

The gene calls are TRBV7-2 and TRBJ2-5; 15 bases align to TRBD2. CDR1 is SGHTA and CDR2 is FQGNSA in the germline V gene. This CDR3 contains 15 residues. V shed 3 bases, J shed 5 bases, and the junction held 1 base outside the gene matches. The CDR3 DNA is TGTGCCAGCAGCTTTGGGACTAGCGGGGGGGAGACCCAGTACTTC. It encodes CASSFGTSGGETQYF.

This chain uses TRBV19 with TRBJ1-5, with D maybe TRBD1 (5 bases). Germline lookup yields CDR1 LNHDA and CDR2 SQIVND (reference sequence). This CDR3 spans 14 amino acids. The V end lost 6 bases, the J end lost 2 bases, and 11 bases lay between the germline ends. The CDR3 protein is CASRDGGGNQPQHF. CDR3 DNA: TGTGCCAGTAGAGACGGGGGGGGCAATCAGCCCCAGCATTTT.

The CDR3 loop is CASSSRNNEKLFF. The CDR3 DNA is TGTGCCAGTAGTAGTCGGAATAATGAAAAACTGTTTTTT. The chain recombines TRBV19 with TRBJ1-4; D unresolved. The CDR3 runs to 13 residues. The V and J ends lost 4 bases and 4 bases respectively, with 7 bases between them. Germline CDR1 and CDR2: LNHDA and SQIVND (reference sequence).

Only one count was recorded for this clone. The CDR3: CASSLRPMTSGNTGELFF. CDR3 coding DNA: TGTGCCAGCTCCCTCCGGCCCATGACTAGCGGGAACACCGGGGAGCTGTTTTTT. The chain joins TRBV18 to TRBJ2-2; 9 bases are shared with TRBD2. V gave up 6 bases and J gave up 1 base; unmatched junction bases: 12. The CDR3 has 18 residues. Looked up from germline, CDR1 is KGHSH and CDR2 is LQKENI.

About this clone itself: Distinct nucleotide sequences in the sample also encode this CDR3. The chain couples TRBV11-3 to TRBJ2-3, with D perhaps matching TRBD2 (6 bases). Germline-derived CDR1 and CDR2 are SGHNT and YENEEA. Trimming took off 4 bases at V and 2 bases at J, with 10 bases between the two ends. The CDR3 is 14 residues long. CDR3 loop: CASSSGGTTDTQYF. In DNA form, the CDR3 reads TGTGCCAGCAGCTCCGGGGGAACCACAGATACGCAGTATTTT.

The rearrangement uses TRBV7-2 and TRBJ1-1; maybe TRBD1 (5 bases). Germline CDR1 SGHTA, CDR2 FQGNSA. The CDR3 spans 13 residues. Trimming took off 5 bases at V and 4 bases at J, with 11 bases between the two ends. CDR3 loop: CASSGDGITEAFF. The CDR3 DNA follows: TGTGCCAGCAGCGGGGACGGAATCACTGAAGCTTTCTTT.

The V gene is TRBV27, the J gene TRBJ2-1; 10 bases match TRBD2. V trimming: 3 bases; J trimming: 7 bases; junction bases outside the gene matches: 6. Germline CDR1 MNHEY, CDR2 SMNVEV (reference sequence). There are 15 residues in the CDR3. The CDR3 DNA reads TGTGCCAGCAGTTTTTTTGGTAGCGGGGGGAATGAGCAGTTCTTC. Amino acid sequence: CASSFFGSGGNEQFF.

This clone is a singleton in its sample. The chain combines TRBV6-5 with TRBJ1-2; D might be TRBD1 (5 bases). V lost 6 bases and J lost 4, with 15 bases in between. CDR1 and CDR2 from the germline V gene are MNHEY and SVGAGI. The CDR3 has 14 amino acids. As DNA, the CDR3 is TGTGCCAGCAGGGGGGAGTCTAGGGTCTATGGCTACACCTTC. Translation gives CASRGESRVYGYTF.

The chain recombines TRBV7-2 with TRBJ2-7, with 8 bases matching TRBD2. The J segment lost 0 bases and the V segment lost 4 bases, leaving 11 bases of the junction unmatched. From germline, CDR1 is SGHTA and CDR2 FQGNSA. The CDR3 contains 17 residues. The CDR3 nucleotides read TGTGCCAGCAGCTCCTGGAGGAGCGGGGGAAGCTCCTACGAGCAGTACTTC. Protein: CASSSWRSGGSSYEQYF.

The count of this clone is one. The chain carries TRBV25-1 and TRBJ1-4, with TRBD1 matching over 7 bases. The CDR3 covers 15 residues. Germline values: CDR1 MGHDK, CDR2 SYGVNS. V was clipped by 6 bases and J by 8 bases; unmatched bases: 12. The CDR3 DNA follows: TGTGCCAGCAGCGCACAGGGGATGGAAATCGAAAAACTGTTTTTT. It specifies CASSAQGMEIEKLFF.

The chain couples TRBV4-3 to TRBJ1-6, with D unclear. The CDR3 runs 14 residues. Germline V gives CDR1 LGHNA, CDR2 YSLEER. Deletions cut 0 bases from V and 6 bases from J, with 6 bases between. The CDR3 is CASSQDWVNSPLHF. CDR3 nucleotides: TGCGCCAGCAGCCAAGATTGGGTTAATTCACCCCTCCACTTT.

The rearrangement links TRBV27 to TRBJ2-5, with no clear D. The CDR3 runs 14 residues. V lost 0 bases, J lost 4 bases, and 9 bases lay in between. The germline V gene encodes CDR1 MNHEY and CDR2 SMNVEV (reference sequence). In DNA, the CDR3 is TGTGCCAGCAGTTTATCCCCCGCTGGAGAGACCCAGTACTTC. Translated: CASSLSPAGETQYF.

This chain links TRBV5-6 with TRBJ2-3; the D gene is possibly TRBD1 (6 bases). V was trimmed by 5 bases and J by 3 bases, leaving 16 bases between them. From germline, CDR1 is SGHDT and CDR2 YYEEEE. The CDR3 spans 15 residues. The DNA for the CDR3 is TGTGCCAGCAGGCTCACGGCAGGGGTTACAGATACGCAGTATTTT. Protein sequence: CASRLTAGVTDTQYF.

This chain links TRBV7-2 with TRBJ2-7, with unresolved D. The CDR3 is 14 amino acids. The germline gives CDR1 SGHTA, CDR2 FQGNSA. V shed 3 bases and J shed 7 bases, with 16 bases lying between them. The CDR3 here is CASSFKPSLGEQYF. In DNA, the CDR3 is TGTGCCAGCAGCTTTAAACCAAGTCTCGGGGAGCAGTACTTC.

This rearrangement joins TRBV5-3 to TRBJ1-5, with D unclear. TRBV5-3 is an open reading frame whose function is uncertain. Deletions cut 8 bases from V and 7 bases from J, with 7 bases between. The CDR3 has 10 residues. The DNA of the CDR3 is TGTGCCAGGGCCCGGCAGCCCCAGCATTTT. Protein: CARARQPQHF.

The chain carries TRBV12-2 and TRBJ2-7; the D call TRBD2 from the table was never checked on the DNA. TRBV12-2 corresponds to a pseudogene. The CDR3 loop spans 19 amino acids. For the CDR3, the DNA is TGTGCAAGTCGCCCTCCCGGGGCAACCGGGACTATTGGTTCCTACGAGCAGTACTTC. Translated: CASRPPGATGTIGSYEQYF.

CDR3 nucleotide sequence: TGTGCCAGCAGCTTAGATCAGACAGGGCGAAATTCACCCCTCCACTTT. It specifies CASSLDQTGRNSPLHF. The chain links TRBV7-8 to TRBJ1-6; the match to TRBD1 covers 7 bases. CDR1 SGHVS and CDR2 FQNEAQ come from the germline V gene. The CDR3 consists of 16 residues. The ends lost 1 base at V and 7 bases at J; junction bases unmatched: 7.

The rearrangement uses TRBV7-9 and TRBJ2-4; TRBD1 matches 7 bases. This CDR3 is built from 14 residues. From germline, CDR1 is SEHNR and CDR2 FQNEAQ (reference sequence). J was trimmed by 4 bases and V by 3 bases; bases with no gene match: 3. The CDR3 region is CASSFGTVKNIQYF. The CDR3 DNA sequence: TGTGCCAGCAGCTTCGGGACAGTTAAAAACATTCAGTACTTC.

The rearrangement joins TRBV6-5 to TRBJ2-1, with D uncertain. Germline CDR1 MNHEY, CDR2 SVGAGI. The CDR3 contains 12 residues. Trimming took 6 bases from V and 9 from J, leaving 12 bases between them. Written as DNA, the CDR3 is TGTGCCAGCAGCATCCCTGGCAGTGAGCAGTTCTTC. This translates into CASSIPGSEQFF.